What follows is one T cell receptor beta chain and its context. Its antigen remains unidentified. CDR1 SGHRS and CDR2 YFSETQ come from the germline V gene. This CDR3 comprises 15 residues. The V end lost 4 bases, the J end lost 7 bases, and 17 bases lay between the germline ends. These data are taken from a study of cytomegalovirus exposure and HLA in healthy donors. Whole-study context: Assignment to the Caucasian-associated ancestry cluster applied to around four fifths of the approximately 400 genotyped donors. Study-level results: Analyses of presence and absence presupposed an approximately uniform sequencing depth across donors. The authors later linked a missense DCLRE1C variant to TCR beta V- and J-gene trimming.

The PCR had 60 Vbeta and 13 Jbeta primers. TCRdb keeps only in-frame clones here, not all; method: immunoSEQ multiplex PCR. The data contain roughly 110,000 clones, 65% to 80% of them singletons. The TCR was taken from a man aged 60 to 75 in good health and CMV-seronegative. The V call is TRBV5-1, the J call TRBJ1-4, with D perhaps TRBD1 (5 bases). What was sequenced was PBMCs. The CDR3 loop reads CASSPSAGSGEKLFF. CDR3 bases: TGCGCCAGCAGCCCCTCGGCAGGGTCGGGTGAAAAACTGTTTTTT.